The 2 T cell receptor beta chains below were found in one sample sequenced in a study of CD8+CD57+ T cells in acquired aplastic anemia. Both TCR beta VDJ combination and CDR3 sequence profiling were carried out. Genomic DNA was the template for this profiling. Each CDR3 protein gets one entry after TCRdb re-called the reads with MiXCR. The repertoire includes a few hundred thousand distinct CDR3 sequences, approximately 60% of them detected once, and roughly 29% sits in the top ten. The sample taken for sequencing was sorted CD4+, CD8+, or CD8+CD57+ T cells (not recorded which) from PBMCs. These receptors came from a human donor in good health.

The gene calls are TRBV19 and TRBJ1-6; weak D call: TRBD1 (5 bases). Germline V gene data show CDR1 as LNHDA and CDR2 as SQIVND (reference sequence). Trimming shortened V by 11 bases and J by 10 bases, and 24 bases separated the two germline ends. CDR3 size: 15 residues. CDR3 sequence (DNA): TGTGCCTGGAGTGTACGTGGGACGCAGGGATCACCCCTCCACTTT. Protein: CAWSVRGTQGSPLHF.

The chain joins TRBV19 to TRBJ2-3, with TRBD2 matching 9 bases. The CDR3 extends over 15 amino acids. From germline, CDR1 is LNHDA and CDR2 SQIVND (reference sequence). J was trimmed by 4 bases and V by 4 bases; bases with no gene match: 6. Here the CDR3 reads CASSTSGNSADTQYF. CDR3 DNA sequence: TGTGCCAGTAGTACTAGCGGGAACTCAGCAGATACGCAGTATTTT.